One TCR beta chain is described in this entry. The data derive from a study of OX40 agonist ivuxolimab in advanced cancers. Study background: The patients' treatment was ivuxolimab, an agonistic anti-OX40 (CD134) antibody. Earlier anti-PD-1, anti-PD-L1 or anti-CTLA-4 therapy was permitted; 40% had received some.

Germline-derived CDR1 and CDR2 are SGHRS and YFSETQ. The CDR3 is made up of 17 amino acids. With 0 bases clipped from V and 8 bases from J, the junction kept 8 bases outside the gene matches. Assay used: immunoSEQ multiplex PCR; TCRdb lists only in-frame clones, some missing. The sample includes around 76,000 clones, around 87% of them seen just once. This sequence was found in an adult with an advanced solid tumor such as melanoma, head and neck, liver or kidney cancer. This chain connects TRBV5-1 to TRBJ1-6, with 10 bases identical to TRBD1. The sample in question was CD4+ or CD8+ T cells sorted from blood, obtained in a trial of the OX40 agonist ivuxolimab. DNA of the CDR3: TGCGCCAGCAGCTTGGAGACAGGGGGCTTGGACGATTCACCCCTCCACTTT. It encodes CASSLETGGLDDSPLHF.